This passage covers 7 T cell receptor beta chains from one sample sequenced in a study of OX40 agonist ivuxolimab in advanced cancers. Clones were read by immunoSEQ multiplex PCR, and TCRdb kept only the in-frame ones, dropping some. Among 30,000 to 40,000 clones listed, 65% to 85% were seen once. The starting material was CD4+ or CD8+ T cells sorted from blood, obtained in a trial of the OX40 agonist ivuxolimab. These receptors all come from an adult with an advanced solid tumor such as melanoma, head and neck, liver or kidney cancer.

This clone was found a few times. This chain joins TRBV5-4 and TRBJ2-7; maybe TRBD1 (6 bases). The CDR3 is 11 residues long. Trimming stripped 4 bases from V and 12 bases from J, with 14 bases between. CDR1 and CDR2 from the germline V gene are SGHNT and YYREEE (reference sequence). CDR3 amino acids: CASSLDRPLYF. CDR3 bases: TGTGCCAGCAGCCTGGACAGACCGCTGTACTTC. Full variable domain (outside the CDR3, taken from reference TRBV5-4 and TRBJ2-7): ETGVTQSPTHLIKTRGQQVTLRCSSQSGHNTVSWYQQALGQGPQFIFQYYREEENGRGNFPPRFSGLQFPNYSSELNVNALELDDSALYLCASSLDRPLYFGPGTRLTVT.

This clone is a singleton in its sample. This chain uses TRBV4-1 with TRBJ2-1; maybe TRBD2 (7 bases). Per germline, CDR1 MGHRA and CDR2 YSYEKL. V was clipped by 7 bases and J by 3 bases, with 10 bases between them. The CDR3 length is 13 residues. CDR3 residues: CASTGGRYNEQFF. The CDR3 nucleotides are TGCGCCAGCACGGGGGGCCGCTACAATGAGCAGTTCTTC.

With regard to this clone: Additional DNA sequences in this sample encode the identical CDR3. The chain uses TRBV4-2 and TRBJ2-7; TRBD1 or TRBD2 may be the D gene (5 bases each). The CDR3 runs to 13 residues. The V end lost 2 bases, the J end lost 5 bases, and 10 bases lay between the germline ends. Germline V CDR1 and CDR2: LGHNA, YNFKEQ. The CDR3 spells CASSQLTGHEQYF. CDR3 bases: TGTGCCAGCAGCCAACTCACGGGGCACGAGCAGTACTTC.

The rearrangement links TRBV6-1 to TRBJ2-1, with 10 nucleotides matching TRBD2. The CDR3 extends over 15 amino acids. CDR1 is MNHNS, CDR2 SASEGT, per germline. With V trimmed by 6 bases and J by 3 bases, 5 bases remained unmatched. The CDR3: CASSPGTSVYNEQFF. CDR3 sequence (DNA): TGTGCCAGCAGCCCTGGGACTAGCGTCTACAATGAGCAGTTCTTC.

The CDR3 DNA reads TGTGCCAGCAGCAACCAAAAGGGCGCGGTTGCCGGGGAGCTGTTTTTT. It yields the protein CASSNQKGAVAGELFF. The chain couples TRBV9 to TRBJ2-2; the D is unclear. Per germline, CDR1 SGDLS and CDR2 YYNGEE. With 4 bases removed from V and 6 bases from J, the gap between germline ends came to 19 bases. The length of the CDR3 is 16 residues.

The rearrangement uses TRBV30 and TRBJ1-2; the D gene is possibly TRBD1 (6 bases). The CDR3 extends over 15 amino acids. V lost 4 bases and J lost 4, with 19 bases in between. CDR1 and CDR2 from the germline V gene are GTSNPN and SVGIG (reference sequence). This chain's CDR3 is CAWISPGQSGYGYTF. The CDR3 coding sequence is TGTGCCTGGATCTCCCCCGGACAGTCGGGCTATGGCTACACCTTC.

The CDR3 sequence: CASTGTEAFF. The CDR3 coding sequence is TGTGCCAGTACAGGGACTGAAGCTTTCTTT. The J gene is TRBJ1-1, the V gene TRBV19; a weak D match, TRBD1 (5 bases). The CDR3 totals 10 residues. V gave up 7 bases and J gave up 5 bases, with 5 bases separating them. Germline-derived CDR1 and CDR2 are LNHDA and SQIVND (reference sequence). Combining the CDR3 with reference TRBV19 and TRBJ1-1 gives the whole variable domain DGGITQSPKYLFRKEGQNVTLSCEQNLNHDAMYWYRQDPGQGLRLIYYSQIVNDFQKGDIAEGYSVSREKKESFPLTVTSAQKNPTAFYLCASTGTEAFFGQGTRLTVV.